The following is a T cell receptor beta chain sequence with its context. The antigen is undetermined. Library preparation (for TCRbeta) was performed with unique molecular identifiers. A single record per CDR3 protein comes from TCRdb applying MiXCR to the PCR reads. This table has about 250,000 distinct CDR3 sequences, 24% appearing once. The data derive from a study of T-cell reconstitution after alpha-beta-depleted transplantation in children. Study-level points and caveats: Alpha-beta T cells about two months after transplant reportedly derived from several hundred expanded graft clones. Newly generated T cells supplied most T-cell counts and diversity one year post-transplant.

The V gene's germline CDR1 is MGHRA and CDR2 YSYEKL. The CDR3 runs 15 residues. Deletions cut 4 bases from V and 8 bases from J, with 21 bases between. The receptor was isolated from a female patient between 2 and 10 years old who had a stem cell transplant for congenital amegakaryocytic thrombocytopenia, so the T cells may come from the graft donor. This rearrangement joins TRBV4-1 to TRBJ2-7, with D tentatively TRBD2 (6 bases). Source: PBMCs, mostly from graft donor cells, taken 360 days after TCRalphabeta/CD19-depleted stem cell transplant. This CDR3 reads CASSPAERQGLKQYF. CDR3 DNA sequence: TGCGCCAGCAGCCCGGCTGAGCGGCAGGGACTTAAGCAGTACTTC.